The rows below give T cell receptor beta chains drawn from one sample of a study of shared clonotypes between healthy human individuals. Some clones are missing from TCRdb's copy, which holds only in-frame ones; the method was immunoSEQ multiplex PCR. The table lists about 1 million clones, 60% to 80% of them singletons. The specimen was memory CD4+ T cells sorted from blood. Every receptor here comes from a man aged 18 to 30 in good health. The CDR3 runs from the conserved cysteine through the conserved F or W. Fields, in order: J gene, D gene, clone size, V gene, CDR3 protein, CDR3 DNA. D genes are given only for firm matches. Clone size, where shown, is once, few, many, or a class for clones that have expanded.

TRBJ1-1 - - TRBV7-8 CASSPQDTEAFF TGTGCCAGCAGCCCTCAAGACACTGAAGCTTTCTTT
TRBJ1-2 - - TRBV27 CASSFGGGAGYGYTF TGTGCCAGCAGTTTCGGGGGGGGCGCAGGATATGGCTACACCTTC
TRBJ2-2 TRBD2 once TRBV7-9 CASSKRTSSGELFF TGTGCCAGCAGCAAACGGACTAGCTCCGGGGAGCTGTTTTTT
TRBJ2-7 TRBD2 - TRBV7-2 CASSQIERGAVSYEQYF TGTGCCAGCAGCCAAATCGAGCGGGGGGCAGTTTCCTACGAGCAGTACTTC
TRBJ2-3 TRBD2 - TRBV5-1 CASSLTGTSGTDTQYF TGCGCCAGCAGCCTGACCGGGACTAGCGGGACAGATACGCAGTATTTT
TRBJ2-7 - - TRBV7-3 CASSLISGSEQYF TGTGCCAGCAGCTTAATCTCGGGGAGTGAGCAGTACTTC
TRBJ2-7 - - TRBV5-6 CASSLALYEQYF TGTGCCAGCAGCTTGGCCCTCTACGAGCAGTACTTC
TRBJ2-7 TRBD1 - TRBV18 CASSRPTGGEQYF TGTGCCAGCTCACGCCCGACAGGGGGAGAGCAGTACTTC
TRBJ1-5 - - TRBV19 CASSSSGGNQPQHF TGTGCCAGTAGTAGCTCAGGGGGCAATCAGCCCCAGCATTTT
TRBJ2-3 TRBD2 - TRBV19 CASATSGGTDTQYF TGTGCCAGTGCGACTAGCGGGGGCACAGATACGCAGTATTTT
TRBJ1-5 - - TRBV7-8 CASSSRAGRVSNQPQHF TGTGCCAGCAGCTCCCGGGCAGGAAGGGTTAGCAATCAGCCCCAGCATTTT
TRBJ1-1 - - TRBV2 CASRGDSYTEAFF TGTGCCAGCAGGGGCGACAGCTACACTGAAGCTTTCTTT
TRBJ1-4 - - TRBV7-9 CASSPGSDAGEKLFF TGTGCCAGCAGCCCCGGAAGTGATGCGGGAGAAAAACTGTTTTTT
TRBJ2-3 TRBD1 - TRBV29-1 CSARTGNPDTQYF TGCAGCGCTAGGACAGGGAATCCAGATACGCAGTATTTT
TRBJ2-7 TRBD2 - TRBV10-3 CAPLTGTRLFEQYF TGTGCCCCCCTCACCGGGACTAGACTCTTCGAGCAGTACTTC
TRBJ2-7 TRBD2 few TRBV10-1 CASLATSGRRYEQYF TGCGCCAGCCTCGCGACTAGCGGGAGAAGGTACGAGCAGTACTTC
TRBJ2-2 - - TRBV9 CASDAGGLNTGELFF TGTGCCAGTGACGCCGGGGGCCTGAACACCGGGGAGCTGTTTTTT
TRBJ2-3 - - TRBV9 CASSPRLLRDTQYF TGTGCCAGCAGCCCCCGACTTCTCCGTGATACGCAGTATTTT
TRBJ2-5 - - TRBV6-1 CASSRGGRETQYF TGTGCCAGCAGTAGGGGGGGTCGGGAGACCCAGTACTTC
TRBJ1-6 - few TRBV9 CASSPLSGLTGGNSPLHF TGTGCCAGCAGCCCCCTTTCCGGCTTGACAGGTGGAAATTCACCCCTCCACTTT
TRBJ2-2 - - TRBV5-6 CASSFSQTRNTGELFF TGTGCCAGCAGCTTTTCACAGACAAGAAACACCGGGGAGCTGTTTTTT
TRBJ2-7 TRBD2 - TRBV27 CASSLRVRGRSVYEQYF TGTGCCAGCAGTTTAAGGGTTCGCGGGAGGAGTGTGTACGAGCAGTACTTC
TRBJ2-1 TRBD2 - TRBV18 CASSPLSGLYNEQFF TGTGCCAGCTCACCACTTAGCGGGCTCTACAATGAGCAGTTCTTC
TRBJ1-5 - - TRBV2 CASRYPGASNQPQHF TGTGCCAGCAGGTACCCAGGGGCGAGCAATCAGCCCCAGCATTTT
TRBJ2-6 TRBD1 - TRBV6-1 CASSRTGSGANVLTF TGTGCCAGCAGCAGGACAGGGTCCGGGGCCAACGTCCTGACTTTC
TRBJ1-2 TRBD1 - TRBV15 CATSRPAGGRWGYTF TGTGCCACCAGCAGACCGGCAGGGGGCCGCTGGGGCTACACCTTC
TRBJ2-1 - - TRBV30 CAWSGGSSRSSYNEQFF TGTGCCTGGAGTGGAGGGTCCAGCCGAAGCTCCTACAATGAGCAGTTCTTC
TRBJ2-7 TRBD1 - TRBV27 CASWGQGRYEQYF TGTGCCAGCTGGGGACAGGGTCGCTACGAGCAGTACTTC
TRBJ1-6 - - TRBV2 CASSDMESSYNSPLHF TGTGCCAGCAGTGACATGGAAAGCTCCTATAATTCACCCCTCCACTTT
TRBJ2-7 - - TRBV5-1 CASSSQGGISYEQYF TGCGCCAGCAGCTCCCAAGGGGGGATCTCCTACGAGCAGTACTTC
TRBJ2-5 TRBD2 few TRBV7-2 CASSQLAGGPQETQYF TGTGCCAGCAGCCAACTAGCGGGGGGTCCCCAAGAGACCCAGTACTTC
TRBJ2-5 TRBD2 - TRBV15 CATSRSGLGEETQYF TGTGCCACCAGCAGATCGGGACTAGGGGAAGAGACCCAGTACTTC
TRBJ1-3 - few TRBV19 CASVGRRSGNTIYF TGTGCCAGTGTAGGACGGCGCTCTGGAAACACCATATATTTT
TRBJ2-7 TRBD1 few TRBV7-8 CASSPGTGVEQYF TGTGCCAGCAGTCCCGGGACAGGGGTCGAGCAGTACTTC
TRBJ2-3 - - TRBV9 CASSPGPLGGTQYF TGTGCCAGCAGCCCGGGGCCCTTGGGGGGTACGCAGTATTTT
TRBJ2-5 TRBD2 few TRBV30 CAWSTSGGISQYF TGTGCCTGGAGTACTAGCGGGGGGATCTCCCAGTACTTC
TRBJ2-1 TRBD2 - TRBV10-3 CAISEPGLANFF TGTGCCATCAGTGAACCGGGACTAGCGAATTTCTTC
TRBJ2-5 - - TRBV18 CASSPPTEETQYF TGTGCCAGCTCACCCCCGACTGAAGAGACCCAGTACTTC
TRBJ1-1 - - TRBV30 CAWITVQEGSTEAFF TGTGCCTGGATTACGGTCCAGGAAGGGAGCACTGAAGCTTTCTTT
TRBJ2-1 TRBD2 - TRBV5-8 CASTPRLAGLYNEQFF TGTGCCAGCACCCCTCGATTAGCGGGACTTTACAATGAGCAGTTCTTC
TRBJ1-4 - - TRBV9 CASSKRGEKLFF TGTGCCAGCAGTAAAAGGGGGGAAAAACTGTTTTTT
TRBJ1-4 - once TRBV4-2 CASSQALGAGEKLFF TGTGCCAGCAGCCAAGCACTCGGGGCGGGTGAAAAACTGTTTTTT
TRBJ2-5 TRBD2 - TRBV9 CASSVTPTSVQETQYF TGTGCCAGCAGCGTAACTCCAACTAGCGTCCAAGAGACCCAGTACTTC
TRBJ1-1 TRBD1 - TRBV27 CASAPGTANTEAFF TGTGCCAGCGCTCCGGGGACAGCCAACACTGAAGCTTTCTTT
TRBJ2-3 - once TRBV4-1 CASSRSLPGTDTQYF TGCGCCAGCAGCCGATCGCTCCCAGGCACAGATACGCAGTATTTT
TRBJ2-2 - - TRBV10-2 CASSELSGELFF TGCGCCAGCAGTGAGCTCTCCGGGGAGCTGTTTTTT
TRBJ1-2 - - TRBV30 CAWSVLNGYNYGYTF TGTGCCTGGAGTGTACTTAACGGGTACAACTATGGCTACACCTTC
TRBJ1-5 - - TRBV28 CASSLSDSYSNQPQHF TGTGCCAGCAGCCTATCGGACAGCTATAGCAATCAGCCCCAGCATTTT
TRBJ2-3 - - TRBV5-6 CASSRWDTQYF TGTGCCAGCAGCCGCTGGGATACGCAGTATTTT
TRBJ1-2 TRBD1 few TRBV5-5 CASSSGTGSYGYTF TGTGCCAGCAGCTCCGGGACAGGGTCCTATGGCTACACCTTC
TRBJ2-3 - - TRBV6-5 CASRKSQGLTQYF TGTGCCAGCAGGAAATCACAGGGACTTACGCAGTATTTT
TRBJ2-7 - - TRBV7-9 CASSLAAQAYEQYF TGTGCCAGCAGCTTAGCAGCGCAGGCTTACGAGCAGTACTTC
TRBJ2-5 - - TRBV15 CATSRGPGETQYF TGTGCCACCAGCAGGGGGCCGGGGGAGACCCAGTACTTC
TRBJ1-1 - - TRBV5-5 CASSTAMNTEAFF TGTGCCAGCAGCACGGCCATGAACACTGAAGCTTTCTTT
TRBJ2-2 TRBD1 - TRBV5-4 CASSLVQGPRTGELFF TGTGCCAGCAGCTTGGTACAGGGGCCGCGGACCGGGGAGCTGTTTTTT